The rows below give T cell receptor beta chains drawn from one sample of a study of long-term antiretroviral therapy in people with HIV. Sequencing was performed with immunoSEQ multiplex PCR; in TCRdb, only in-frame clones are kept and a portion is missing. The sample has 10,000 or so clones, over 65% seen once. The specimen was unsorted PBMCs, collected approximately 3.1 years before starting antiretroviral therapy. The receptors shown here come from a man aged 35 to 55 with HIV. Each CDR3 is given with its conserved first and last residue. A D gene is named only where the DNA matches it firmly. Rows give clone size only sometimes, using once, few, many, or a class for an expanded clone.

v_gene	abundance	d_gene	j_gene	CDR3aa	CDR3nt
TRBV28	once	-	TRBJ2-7	CASTPGGPYEQYF	TGTGCCAGCACCCCCGGAGGGCCCTACGAGCAGTACTTC
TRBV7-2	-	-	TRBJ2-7	CASSPPGNNLYEQYF	TGTGCCAGCAGCCCCCCGGGTAACAATCTTTACGAGCAGTACTTC
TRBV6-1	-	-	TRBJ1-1	CASARTSTEAFF	TGTGCCAGCGCCCGGACGTCCACTGAAGCTTTCTTT
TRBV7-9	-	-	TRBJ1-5	CASSLDPGQGIQPQHF	TGTGCCAGCAGCTTAGATCCTGGTCAGGGGATCCAGCCCCAGCATTTT
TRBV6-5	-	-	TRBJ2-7	CASSYSGGVTYEQYF	TGTGCCAGCAGTTACTCTGGGGGTGTTACCTACGAGCAGTACTTC
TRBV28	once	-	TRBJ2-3	CASSWTLGTDTQYF	TGTGCCAGCAGTTGGACACTAGGCACAGATACGCAGTATTTT
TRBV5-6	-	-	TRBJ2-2	CASMKGGGELFF	TGTGCCAGCATGAAGGGTGGCGGGGAGCTGTTTTTT
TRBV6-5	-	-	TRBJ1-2	CASSYSTGGYTF	TGTGCCAGCAGCTACTCGACAGGCGGCTACACCTTC
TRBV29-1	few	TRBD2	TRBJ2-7	CSVQLAGVHEQYF	TGCAGCGTTCAGCTAGCGGGAGTCCACGAGCAGTACTTC
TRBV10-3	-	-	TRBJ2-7	CAISDRTSYEQYF	TGTGCCATCAGTGACAGGACCTCCTACGAGCAGTACTTC
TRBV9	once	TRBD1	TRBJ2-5	CASSVAGQGGTQYF	TGTGCCAGCAGCGTAGCCGGACAGGGCGGGACCCAGTACTTC
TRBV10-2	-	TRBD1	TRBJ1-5	CASSGDRADGNQPQHF	TGCGCCAGCAGTGGGGACAGGGCGGATGGCAATCAGCCCCAGCATTTT
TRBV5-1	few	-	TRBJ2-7	CASSLGVAGNEQYF	TGCGCCAGCAGCTTGGGGGTCGCGGGAAACGAGCAGTACTTC
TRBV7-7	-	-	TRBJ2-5	CASSLEWSEKETQYF	TGTGCTAGCAGCTTAGAGTGGTCAGAAAAAGAGACCCAGTACTTC
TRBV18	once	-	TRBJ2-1	CASSPGQISYNEQFF	TGTGCCAGCTCACCCGGACAGATCTCCTACAATGAGCAGTTCTTC
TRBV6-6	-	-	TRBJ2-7	CASSFNRESYEQYF	TGTGCCAGCAGTTTTAACAGGGAATCCTACGAGCAGTACTTC
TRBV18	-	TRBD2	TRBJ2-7	CASSPPWLAGDPEQYF	TGTGCCAGCTCACCACCGTGGCTAGCGGGGGACCCCGAGCAGTACTTC
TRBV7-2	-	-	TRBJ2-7	CASSSGTAYSYEQYF	TGTGCCAGCAGCTCTGGGACGGCCTATTCCTACGAGCAGTACTTC
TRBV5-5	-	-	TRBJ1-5	CASSLELPNQPQHF	TGTGCCAGCAGCTTGGAGCTCCCCAATCAGCCCCAGCATTTT
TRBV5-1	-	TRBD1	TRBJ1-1	CASSLWDSSMNTEAFF	TGCGCCAGCAGCCTATGGGACAGCTCCATGAACACTGAAGCTTTCTTT
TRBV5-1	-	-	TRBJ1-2	CASRGEGPSYGYTF	TGCGCCAGCAGGGGAGAGGGCCCGAGCTATGGCTACACCTTC
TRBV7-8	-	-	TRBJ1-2	CASSLGAYNSYGYTF	TGTGCCAGCAGCTTAGGGGCTTATAACTCCTATGGCTACACCTTC
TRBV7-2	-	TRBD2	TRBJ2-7	CASSLVAGGLAFYEQYF	TGTGCCAGCAGCTTAGTCGCAGGGGGACTAGCGTTTTACGAGCAGTACTTC
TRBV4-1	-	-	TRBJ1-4	CASSQDDEKLFF	TGCGCCAGCAGCCAGGACGATGAAAAACTGTTTTTT